This TCR beta chain appears in the sequencing data of a study of neurological immune-mediated disorders. TCRdb re-called the 5' RACE reads through MiXCR, storing one row per CDR3 protein. Here the sample spans 25,000 to 35,000 distinct CDR3 sequences, roughly 15% being singletons. This clonotype showed up many times. CDR1 SGDLS and CDR2 YYNGEE come from the germline V gene. Trimming removed 0 bases from V and 10 bases from J, with 17 bases in between. The CDR3 runs 15 residues. The rearrangement joins TRBV9 to TRBJ2-1; TRBD2 might be the D (6 bases). This TCR came from a man between 65 and 79 years old in good health. Material for sequencing was PBMCs. For the CDR3, the DNA is TGTGCCAGCAGCGTAGATACGGTCTCGGGAGCGGAGCAGTTCTTC. It is translated as CASSVDTVSGAEQFF.